Listed below are T cell receptor beta chains from one sample, sequenced in a study of blood T cell repertoires in COVID-19. Here immunoSEQ multiplex PCR was the method, and the copy in TCRdb shows in-frame clones only, minus some. The data hold about 310,000 clones, with roughly 90% observed a single time. Sequenced: PBMCs or T cells enriched from blood (not recorded which). All receptors come from a woman in her 30s who had recovered from COVID-19. Each CDR3 is given with its conserved first and last residue. Each record gives: clone size, V gene, D gene, J gene, CDR3 length, CDR3 DNA, CDR3 protein. The D gene is left open where the match is weak. The size entry is marked missing in some rows and otherwise reads once, few, many or a size class.

clone size: -; V gene: TRBV6-5; D gene: -; J gene: TRBJ1-3; CDR3 length: 15; CDR3 DNA: TGTGCCAGCAGTTACCGGGGGGCGCCAGGAAACACCATATATTTT; CDR3 protein: CASSYRGAPGNTIYF
clone size: -; V gene: TRBV19; D gene: -; J gene: TRBJ1-2; CDR3 length: 13; CDR3 DNA: TGTGCCAGTAGTCGCCAGAGGTTGTATGGCTACACCTTC; CDR3 protein: CASSRQRLYGYTF
clone size: -; V gene: TRBV6-1; D gene: -; J gene: TRBJ1-1; CDR3 length: 15; CDR3 DNA: TGTGCCAGCAGTGACCCGTTGAGGGGGTATACTGAAGCTTTCTTT; CDR3 protein: CASSDPLRGYTEAFF
clone size: -; V gene: TRBV10-1; D gene: -; J gene: TRBJ2-7; CDR3 length: 12; CDR3 DNA: TGCGCCAGCATGGCCGATTCCTACGAGCAGTACTTC; CDR3 protein: CASMADSYEQYF
clone size: -; V gene: TRBV5-1; D gene: -; J gene: TRBJ1-1; CDR3 length: 15; CDR3 DNA: TGCGCCAGCAGCTTGGTGGACAGCGGGGGTACTGAAGCTTTCTTT; CDR3 protein: CASSLVDSGGTEAFF
clone size: -; V gene: TRBV23-1; D gene: -; J gene: TRBJ1-2; CDR3 length: 13; CDR3 DNA: TGCGCCATTAAGGTGACTACTAAGTCCGGCTACACCTTC; CDR3 protein: CAIKVTTKSGYTF
clone size: -; V gene: TRBV2; D gene: TRBD1; J gene: TRBJ1-6; CDR3 length: 14; CDR3 DNA: TGTGCCAGCAGCGGGACAGGGCAAAATTCACCCCTCCACTTT; CDR3 protein: CASSGTGQNSPLHF
clone size: -; V gene: TRBV19; D gene: TRBD2; J gene: TRBJ2-3; CDR3 length: 22; CDR3 DNA: TGTGCCAGTAGTATGCGCCTTTCGGTAGCGGGAGTGAGCAGAGGGTTGGTGGAGACGCAGTATTTT; CDR3 protein: CASSMRLSVAGVSRGLVETQYF
clone size: once; V gene: TRBV3-1/TRBV3-2; D gene: TRBD2; J gene: TRBJ2-3; CDR3 length: 14; CDR3 DNA: TGTGCCAGCAGCCGGGGACTAGAGGGAGATACGCAGTATTTT; CDR3 protein: CASSRGLEGDTQYF
clone size: -; V gene: TRBV3-1/TRBV3-2; D gene: TRBD2; J gene: TRBJ2-7; CDR3 length: 19; CDR3 DNA: TGTGCCAGCAGCAGCCGCCCCCCTAGCGGGAGGGCCCGTACCTACGAGCAGTACTTC; CDR3 protein: CASSSRPPSGRARTYEQYF
clone size: -; V gene: TRBV9; D gene: -; J gene: TRBJ2-7; CDR3 length: 16; CDR3 DNA: TGTGCCAGCAGCGCAGTCTGGACAGACCCATTCTACGAGCAGTACTTC; CDR3 protein: CASSAVWTDPFYEQYF
clone size: -; V gene: TRBV6-6; D gene: -; J gene: TRBJ2-3; CDR3 length: 13; CDR3 DNA: TGTGCCAGCAGCCCTCGAGTTCCAGATACGCAGTATTTT; CDR3 protein: CASSPRVPDTQYF
clone size: -; V gene: TRBV28; D gene: TRBD2; J gene: TRBJ2-7; CDR3 length: 13; CDR3 DNA: TGTGCCAGCAGCCCTAGCGGCCCCTACGAGCAGTACTTC; CDR3 protein: CASSPSGPYEQYF
clone size: -; V gene: TRBV12-3/TRBV12-4; D gene: -; J gene: TRBJ2-2; CDR3 length: 12; CDR3 DNA: TGTGCCAGCAGCCGAGGCCCCGGGGAGCTGTTTTTT; CDR3 protein: CASSRGPGELFF
clone size: -; V gene: TRBV3-1/TRBV3-2; D gene: -; J gene: TRBJ2-7; CDR3 length: 14; CDR3 DNA: TGTGCCAGCAGCCGGGACACCCTCTCCTACGAGCAGTACTTC; CDR3 protein: CASSRDTLSYEQYF
clone size: once; V gene: TRBV7-2; D gene: -; J gene: TRBJ2-5; CDR3 length: 14; CDR3 DNA: TGTGCCAGCAGCACCCCGGTCCGGAGTGGGACCCAGTACTTC; CDR3 protein: CASSTPVRSGTQYF
clone size: -; V gene: TRBV28; D gene: -; J gene: TRBJ1-1; CDR3 length: 14; CDR3 DNA: TGTGCCAGCAGACAGGGTCGATTCATCGCTGAAGCTTTCTTT; CDR3 protein: CASRQGRFIAEAFF
clone size: -; V gene: TRBV18; D gene: -; J gene: TRBJ1-5; CDR3 length: 13; CDR3 DNA: TGTGCCAGCTCATCTGCTACGGAGGAGCCCCAGCATTTT; CDR3 protein: CASSSATEEPQHF
clone size: -; V gene: TRBV3-1/TRBV3-2; D gene: TRBD1; J gene: TRBJ1-2; CDR3 length: 17; CDR3 DNA: TGTGCCAGCAGCCAAGAAACAGAGACAGGGGGCGAGGGTGGCTACACCTTC; CDR3 protein: CASSQETETGGEGGYTF
clone size: few; V gene: TRBV19; D gene: TRBD1; J gene: TRBJ1-5; CDR3 length: 16; CDR3 DNA: TGTGCCAGCCGACCCTACCGGACAGGGTACAATCAGCCCCAGCATTTT; CDR3 protein: CASRPYRTGYNQPQHF
clone size: once; V gene: TRBV6-5; D gene: -; J gene: TRBJ1-5; CDR3 length: 15; CDR3 DNA: TGTGCCAGCAGTTACTCCCTTTATAGCAATCAGCCCCAGCATTTT; CDR3 protein: CASSYSLYSNQPQHF
clone size: once; V gene: TRBV6-5; D gene: -; J gene: TRBJ1-4; CDR3 length: 16; CDR3 DNA: TGTGCCAGCAGTTACTCTCCGGCGAAGAGGAGTGAAAAACTGTTTTTT; CDR3 protein: CASSYSPAKRSEKLFF
clone size: -; V gene: TRBV2; D gene: TRBD2; J gene: TRBJ2-1; CDR3 length: 15; CDR3 DNA: TGTGCCAGCAGGATACTAGCGGGACGGTCCAATGAGCAGTTCTTC; CDR3 protein: CASRILAGRSNEQFF
clone size: -; V gene: TRBV10-3; D gene: TRBD2; J gene: TRBJ2-5; CDR3 length: 16; CDR3 DNA: TGTGCCATCAGTGAGTCGACGGCGGGAGCCGGGGAGACCCAGTACTTC; CDR3 protein: CAISESTAGAGETQYF
clone size: -; V gene: TRBV6-5; D gene: -; J gene: TRBJ2-1; CDR3 length: 13; CDR3 DNA: TGTGCCAGCAGTAGGACTTCTAACAATGAGCAGTTCTTC; CDR3 protein: CASSRTSNNEQFF
clone size: once; V gene: TRBV5-6; D gene: TRBD1; J gene: TRBJ2-1; CDR3 length: 13; CDR3 DNA: TGTGCCAGCAGCTCTGGACAGGCCAATGAGCAGTTCTTC; CDR3 protein: CASSSGQANEQFF
clone size: -; V gene: TRBV11-2; D gene: TRBD1; J gene: TRBJ2-1; CDR3 length: 16; CDR3 DNA: TGTGCCAGCAGCTTATCGAAGGCGACAGGGGGCATTGGGCAGTTCTTC; CDR3 protein: CASSLSKATGGIGQFF
clone size: -; V gene: TRBV10-3; D gene: -; J gene: TRBJ1-2; CDR3 length: 14; CDR3 DNA: TGTGCCATCAGTGAGGTTACAGGGCCCTATGGCTACACCTTC; CDR3 protein: CAISEVTGPYGYTF
clone size: -; V gene: TRBV19; D gene: TRBD2; J gene: TRBJ2-5; CDR3 length: 19; CDR3 DNA: TGTGCCAGTAGTTCGGGACTAGCGGGAGTCGGGGGGTACCAAGAGACCCAGTACTTC; CDR3 protein: CASSSGLAGVGGYQETQYF